Included here is one TCR beta chain sequence, with context. Enrolment of Seattle patients took place during active infection, and they were followed longitudinally. The sample originates from a study of blood T cell repertoires in COVID-19. Study at large: Italy, Spain and the United States were the sources of the convalescent and acute COVID-19 samples. In each case, the material was cDNA or gDNA derived from T cells, B-cell-depleted T cells, or PBMCs.

Original analysis: Amplified reference gene primers provided the basis for estimating nucleated cell counts. Clones were sequenced by immunoSEQ multiplex PCR, and TCRdb holds only the in-frame ones, with some missing. Clonal size and the V and J genes are those of that table, whereas D and trimming came from the DNA. The data show about 170,000 clones, more than 85% seen once. CDR3 length: 15 residues. The germline V gene has CDR1 MDHEN and CDR2 SYDVKM. The ends were cut back, 9 bases at V and 1 base at J, with 15 bases in the middle. This receptor was obtained from an elderly woman with COVID-19, enrolled during active disease. The rearrangement joins TRBV28 to TRBJ2-2, with D hard to call. Sequencing input: peripheral blood. This chain's CDR3 is CASKRRSVNTGELFF. CDR3 bases: TGTGCCAGTAAAAGACGGAGCGTGAACACCGGGGAGCTGTTTTTT.